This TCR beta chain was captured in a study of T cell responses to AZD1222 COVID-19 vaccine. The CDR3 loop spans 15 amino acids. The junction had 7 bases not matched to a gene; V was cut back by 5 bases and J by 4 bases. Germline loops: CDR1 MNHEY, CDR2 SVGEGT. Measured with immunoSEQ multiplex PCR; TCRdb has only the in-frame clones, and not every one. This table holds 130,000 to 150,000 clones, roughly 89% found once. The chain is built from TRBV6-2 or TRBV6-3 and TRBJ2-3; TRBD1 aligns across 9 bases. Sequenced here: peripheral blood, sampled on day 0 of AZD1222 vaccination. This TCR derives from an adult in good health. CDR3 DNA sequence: TGTGCCAGCAGTGCGACAGGGGGTGGTGCAGATACGCAGTATTTT. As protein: CASSATGGGADTQYF.